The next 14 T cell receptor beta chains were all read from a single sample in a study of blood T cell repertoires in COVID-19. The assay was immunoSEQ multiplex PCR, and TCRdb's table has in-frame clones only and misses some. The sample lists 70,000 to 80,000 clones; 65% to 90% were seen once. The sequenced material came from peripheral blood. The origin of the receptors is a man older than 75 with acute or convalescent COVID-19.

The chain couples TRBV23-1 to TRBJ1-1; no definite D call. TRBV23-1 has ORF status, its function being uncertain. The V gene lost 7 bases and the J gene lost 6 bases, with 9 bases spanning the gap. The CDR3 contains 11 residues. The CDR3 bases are TGCGCCAGCATCCCCTACTCTGAAGCTTTCTTT. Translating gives CASIPYSEAFF.

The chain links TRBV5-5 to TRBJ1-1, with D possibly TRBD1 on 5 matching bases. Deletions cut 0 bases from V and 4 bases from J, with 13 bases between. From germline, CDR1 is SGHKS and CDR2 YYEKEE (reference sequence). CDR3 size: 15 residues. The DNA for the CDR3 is TGTGCCAGCAGCTTGGATCTACAGGCGTTCACTGAAGCTTTCTTT. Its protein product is CASSLDLQAFTEAFF.

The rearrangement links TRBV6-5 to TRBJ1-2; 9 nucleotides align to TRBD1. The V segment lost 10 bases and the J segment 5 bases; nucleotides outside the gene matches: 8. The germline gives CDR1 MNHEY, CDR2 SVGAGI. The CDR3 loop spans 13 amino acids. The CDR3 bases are TGTGCCACCAACAGGGGGCGAGAATATGGCTACACCTTC. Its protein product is CATNRGREYGYTF.

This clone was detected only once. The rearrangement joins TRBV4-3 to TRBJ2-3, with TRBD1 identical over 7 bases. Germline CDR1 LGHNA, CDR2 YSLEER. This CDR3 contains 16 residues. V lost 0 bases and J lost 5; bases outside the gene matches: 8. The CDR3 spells CASSQERQGLRDTQYF. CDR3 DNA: TGCGCCAGCAGCCAAGAGAGACAGGGCCTCCGAGATACGCAGTATTTT.

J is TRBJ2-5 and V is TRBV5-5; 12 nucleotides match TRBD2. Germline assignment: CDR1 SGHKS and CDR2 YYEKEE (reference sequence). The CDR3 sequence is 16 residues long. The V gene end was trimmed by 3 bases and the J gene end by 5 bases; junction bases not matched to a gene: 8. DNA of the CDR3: TGTGCCAGCAGCTCGGGACTAGCGGGTTCGAGGGAGACCCAGTACTTC. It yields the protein CASSSGLAGSRETQYF.

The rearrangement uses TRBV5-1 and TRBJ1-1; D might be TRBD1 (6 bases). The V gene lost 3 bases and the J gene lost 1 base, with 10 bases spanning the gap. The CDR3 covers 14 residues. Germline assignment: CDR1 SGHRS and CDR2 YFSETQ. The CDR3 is CASSSRGGNTEAFF. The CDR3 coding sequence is TGCGCCAGCAGCTCCAGGGGTGGGAACACTGAAGCTTTCTTT.

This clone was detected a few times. CDR3 amino acids: CASKTLAGGPADTQYF. CDR3 sequence (DNA): TGCGCCAGCAAGACGTTGGCGGGAGGGCCCGCAGATACGCAGTATTTT. The chain links TRBV5-1 to TRBJ2-3; 9 bases agree with TRBD2. The CDR3 runs 16 residues. V lost 6 bases and J lost 4; bases outside the gene matches: 12. CDR1 SGHRS and CDR2 YFSETQ come from the germline V gene.

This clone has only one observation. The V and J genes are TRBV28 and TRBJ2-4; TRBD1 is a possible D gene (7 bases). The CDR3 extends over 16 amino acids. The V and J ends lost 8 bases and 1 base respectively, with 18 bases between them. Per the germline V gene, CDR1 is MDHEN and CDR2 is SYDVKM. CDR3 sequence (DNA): TGTGCCAGCCTTTCCAGGGGGGCGGTCGCCAAAAACATTCAGTACTTC. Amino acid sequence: CASLSRGAVAKNIQYF.

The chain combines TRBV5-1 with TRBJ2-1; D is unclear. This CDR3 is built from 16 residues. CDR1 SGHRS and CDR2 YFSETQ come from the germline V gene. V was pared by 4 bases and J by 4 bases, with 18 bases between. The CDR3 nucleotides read TGCGCCAGCAGCCTAAGCAAGACGTTACTATACAATGAGCAGTTCTTC. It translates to CASSLSKTLLYNEQFF. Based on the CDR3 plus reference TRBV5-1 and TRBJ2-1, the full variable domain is KAGVTQTPRYLIKTRGQQVTLSCSPISGHRSVSWYQQTPGQGLQFLFEYFSETQRNKGNFPGRFSGRQFSNSRSEMNVSTLELGDSALYLCASSLSKTLLYNEQFFGPGTRLTVL.

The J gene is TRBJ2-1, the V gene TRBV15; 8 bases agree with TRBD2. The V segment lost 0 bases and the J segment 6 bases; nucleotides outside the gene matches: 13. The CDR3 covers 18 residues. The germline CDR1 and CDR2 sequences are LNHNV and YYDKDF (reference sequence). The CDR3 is CATSRDLGGGLGGNEQFF. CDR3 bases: TGTGCCACCAGCAGAGATCTCGGGGGGGGGCTCGGTGGCAATGAGCAGTTCTTC.

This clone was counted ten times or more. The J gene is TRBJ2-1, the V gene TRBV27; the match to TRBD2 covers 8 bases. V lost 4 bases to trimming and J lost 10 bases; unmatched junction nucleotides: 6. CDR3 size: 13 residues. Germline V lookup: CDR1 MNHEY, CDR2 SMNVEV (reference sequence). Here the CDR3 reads CASSWTSKAEQFF. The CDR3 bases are TGTGCCAGCAGTTGGACTAGCAAGGCCGAGCAGTTCTTC.

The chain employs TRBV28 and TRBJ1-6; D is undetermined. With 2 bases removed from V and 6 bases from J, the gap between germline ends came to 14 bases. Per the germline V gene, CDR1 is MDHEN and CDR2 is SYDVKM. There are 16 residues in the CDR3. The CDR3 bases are TGTGCCAGCAGTTTAGGATCCCGGGTGGGTAATTCACCCCTCCACTTT. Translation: CASSLGSRVGNSPLHF.

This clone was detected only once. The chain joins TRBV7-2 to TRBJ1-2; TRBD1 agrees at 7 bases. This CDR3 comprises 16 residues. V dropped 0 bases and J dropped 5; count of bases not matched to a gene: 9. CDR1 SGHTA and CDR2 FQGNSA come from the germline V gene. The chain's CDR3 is CASSLALQGNLYGYTF. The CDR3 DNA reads TGTGCCAGCAGCTTAGCGCTACAGGGGAATTTATATGGCTACACCTTC.

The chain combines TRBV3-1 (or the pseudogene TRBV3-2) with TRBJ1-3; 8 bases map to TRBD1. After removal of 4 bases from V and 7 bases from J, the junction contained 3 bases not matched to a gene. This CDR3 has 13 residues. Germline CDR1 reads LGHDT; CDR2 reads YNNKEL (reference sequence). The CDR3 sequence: CASSLDRANTIYF. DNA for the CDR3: TGTGCCAGCAGCCTGGACAGGGCCAACACCATATATTTT.